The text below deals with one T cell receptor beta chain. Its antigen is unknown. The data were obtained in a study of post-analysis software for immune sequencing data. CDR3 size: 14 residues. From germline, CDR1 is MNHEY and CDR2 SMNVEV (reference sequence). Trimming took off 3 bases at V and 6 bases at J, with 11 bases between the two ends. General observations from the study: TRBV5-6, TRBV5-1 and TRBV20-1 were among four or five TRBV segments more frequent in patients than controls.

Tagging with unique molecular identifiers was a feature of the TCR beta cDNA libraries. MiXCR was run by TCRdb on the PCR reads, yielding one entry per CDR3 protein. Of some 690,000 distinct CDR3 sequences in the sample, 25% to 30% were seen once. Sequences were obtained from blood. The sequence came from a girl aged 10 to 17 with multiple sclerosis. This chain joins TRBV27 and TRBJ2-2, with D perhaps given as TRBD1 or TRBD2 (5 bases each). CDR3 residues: CASSLGPIAGELFF. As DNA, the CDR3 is TGTGCCAGCAGTTTGGGACCCATAGCCGGGGAGCTGTTTTTT.